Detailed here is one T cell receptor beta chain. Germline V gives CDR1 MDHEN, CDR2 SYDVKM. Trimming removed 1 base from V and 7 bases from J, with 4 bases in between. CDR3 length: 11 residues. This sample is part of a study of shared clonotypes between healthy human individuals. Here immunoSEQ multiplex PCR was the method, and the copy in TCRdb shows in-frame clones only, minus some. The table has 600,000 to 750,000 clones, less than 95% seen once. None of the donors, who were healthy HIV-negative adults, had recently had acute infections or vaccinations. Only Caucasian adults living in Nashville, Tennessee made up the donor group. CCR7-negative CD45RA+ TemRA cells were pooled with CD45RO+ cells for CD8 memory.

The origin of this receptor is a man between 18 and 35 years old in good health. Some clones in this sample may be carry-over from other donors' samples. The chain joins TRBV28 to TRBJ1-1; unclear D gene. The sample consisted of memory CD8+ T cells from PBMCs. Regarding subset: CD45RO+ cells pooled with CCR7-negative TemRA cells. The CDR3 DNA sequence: TGTGCCAGCAGTTTATCGCATGAAGCTTTCTTT. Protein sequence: CASSLSHEAFF.